This is a list of T cell receptor beta chains from one sample in a study of identifying expanded T cells in peripheral blood. Clones were sequenced by immunoSEQ multiplex PCR, and TCRdb holds only the in-frame ones, with some missing. The profile shows 83,000 or so clones, about nine tenths of them singletons. Sequenced sample: blood. Receptors were obtained from a person aged 18-69 years in good health. CDR3s include the opening cysteine and the closing phenylalanine or tryptophan. The order of the fields is D gene, clone size, CDR3 length, V gene, J gene, CDR3 DNA, CDR3 protein. D genes are given only for firm matches. The size field is filled for only some rows; it gives once, few, many or a size class.

>-|-|15|TRBV5-6|TRBJ2-7
TGTGCCAGCAGCACATACGGAGGGTTCTCCTACGAGCAGTACTTC
CASSTYGGFSYEQYF
>TRBD1|-|14|TRBV7-9|TRBJ1-2
TGTGCCAGCAGCCACTCGGACAGGGAACGGGGCTACACCTTC
CASSHSDRERGYTF
>-|medium-sized|14|TRBV11-2|TRBJ1-6
TGTGCCAGCACTCGGGCTGCGAATAATTCACCCCTCCACTTT
CASTRAANNSPLHF
>-|-|15|TRBV9|TRBJ1-5
TGTGCCAGCAGCAAATCGGACGGTAGCAATCAGCCCCAGCATTTT
CASSKSDGSNQPQHF
>-|-|11|TRBV7-2|TRBJ2-1
TGTGCCAGCAGCTTAGGTAGTGAGCAGTTCTTC
CASSLGSEQFF
>TRBD1|-|15|TRBV5-1|TRBJ2-7
TGCGCCAGCAGCTTGGCCACAGGGGGTCTCGACGAGCAGTACTTC
CASSLATGGLDEQYF
>TRBD2|-|18|TRBV10-3|TRBJ2-1
TGTGCCATCAGTGCGGGACTAGCGGGAGGCCCCCCCTACAATGAGCAGTTCTTC
CAISAGLAGGPPYNEQFF
>TRBD1|-|16|TRBV19|TRBJ2-1
TGTGCCAGTAGTAAGGGGGCCCGACTTCCCACCGGTGAGCAGTTCTTC
CASSKGARLPTGEQFF
>TRBD1|few|15|TRBV19|TRBJ2-3
TGTGCCAGTCTTGGGACAGGTTACAGCACAGATACGCAGTATTTT
CASLGTGYSTDTQYF
>-|-|16|TRBV28|TRBJ2-5
TGTGCCAGCAGTTTCGTGCAGGGGAGAATCCAAGAGACCCAGTACTTC
CASSFVQGRIQETQYF
>-|-|14|TRBV5-1|TRBJ2-7
TGCGCCAGCAGCTTGGCCAACGTGCAAGACGAGCAGTACTTC
CASSLANVQDEQYF
>TRBD1|few|15|TRBV5-1|TRBJ2-1
TGCGCCAGCAGCTTGGCCGGGACAGGGACCAATGAGCAGTTCTTC
CASSLAGTGTNEQFF
>-|-|17|TRBV7-9|TRBJ1-5
TGTGCCAGCAGCTTAGTAGGCAGTCATTATAGCAATCAGCCCCAGCATTTT
CASSLVGSHYSNQPQHF
>TRBD2|-|16|TRBV7-3|TRBJ2-1
TGTGCCAGCAGCTTGGCTAGCGGGGTCGCCTACAATGAGCAGTTCTTC
CASSLASGVAYNEQFF
>-|-|17|TRBV5-1|TRBJ2-6
TGCGCCAGCAGCTCCGGACATATCCTCTCTGGGGCCAACGTCCTGACTTTC
CASSSGHILSGANVLTF
>TRBD2|few|15|TRBV6-4|TRBJ2-1
TGTGCCAGCAGTGTAAAAGCGGGATCCTACAATGAGCAGTTCTTC
CASSVKAGSYNEQFF
>-|-|12|TRBV9|TRBJ2-1
TGTGCCAGCAGCTCGGGACTTGATGAGCAGTTCTTC
CASSSGLDEQFF
>TRBD2|-|16|TRBV7-3|TRBJ2-7
TGTGCCAGCAGCTTAACGGCTAGCGGGAGCATCTACGAGCAGTACTTC
CASSLTASGSIYEQYF
>-|-|15|TRBV4-2|TRBJ2-5
TGTGCCAGCAGCCCACAGGAGGGACGACAAGAGACCCAGTACTTC
CASSPQEGRQETQYF
>-|-|14|TRBV7-2|TRBJ1-1
TGTGCCAGCAGCCGCACCGGGGGATACACTGAAGCTTTCTTT
CASSRTGGYTEAFF
>-|-|14|TRBV18|TRBJ1-1
TGTGCCAGCTCACCGCGGCACCTGAACACTGAAGCTTTCTTT
CASSPRHLNTEAFF
>-|-|15|TRBV5-1|TRBJ1-6
TGCGCCAGCAGCCCTGAGGGGGGGAATAATTCACCCCTCCACTTT
CASSPEGGNNSPLHF
>TRBD1|-|14|TRBV28|TRBJ2-1
TGTGCCAGCAGTCCGATCTGGGACAGTGATGAGCAGTTCTTC
CASSPIWDSDEQFF
>-|-|12|TRBV28|TRBJ1-1
TGTGCCAGCAGGCATACGAACACTGAAGCTTTCTTT
CASRHTNTEAFF
>TRBD2|-|17|TRBV5-1|TRBJ2-5
TGCGCCAGCAGCCAGGGACTAGCGGGGCCTACCCAAGAGACCCAGTACTTC
CASSQGLAGPTQETQYF
>-|-|12|TRBV5-1|TRBJ2-2
TGCGCCAGCAGGGAAAACACCGGGGAGCTGTTTTTT
CASRENTGELFF
>TRBD1|-|16|TRBV28|TRBJ2-1
TGTGCCAGCAGTTCCGCCGGGACAGTACCCTTATATGAGCAGTTCTTC
CASSSAGTVPLYEQFF
>-|-|11|TRBV27|TRBJ2-1
TGTGCCAGCAGTGAGGGGCAAGGGCAGTTCTTC
CASSEGQGQFF
>TRBD1|-|18|TRBV7-3|TRBJ2-2
TGTGCCAGCAGCTTACGGGCAGGGGGCTTTTCTAACACCGGGGAGCTGTTTTTT
CASSLRAGGFSNTGELFF
>-|-|14|TRBV19|TRBJ2-7
TGTGCCAGTAGTACGCCGGGACAAAGCTACGAGCAGTACTTC
CASSTPGQSYEQYF